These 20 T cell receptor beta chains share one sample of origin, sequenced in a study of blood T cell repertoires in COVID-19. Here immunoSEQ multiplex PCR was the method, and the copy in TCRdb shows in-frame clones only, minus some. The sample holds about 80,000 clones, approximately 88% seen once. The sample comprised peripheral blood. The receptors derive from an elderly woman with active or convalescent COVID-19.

The CDR3 region is CASSLMSGEPETQYF. The CDR3 DNA is TGTGCCAGCAGCCTGATGTCAGGGGAACCAGAGACCCAGTACTTC. V usage is TRBV2 and J usage is TRBJ2-5, with D possibly TRBD1 on 6 matching bases. Per the germline V gene, CDR1 is SNHLY and CDR2 is FYNNEI. Trimming removed 6 bases at V and 4 bases at J, with 18 bases between. The CDR3 is 15 residues long. Full variable domain (missing parts from reference TRBV2 and TRBJ2-5): EPEVTQTPSHQVTQMGQEVILRCVPISNHLYFYWYRQILGQKVEFLVSFYNNEISEKSEIFDDQFSVERPDGSNFTLKIRSTKLEDSAMYFCASSLMSGEPETQYFGPGTRLLVL.

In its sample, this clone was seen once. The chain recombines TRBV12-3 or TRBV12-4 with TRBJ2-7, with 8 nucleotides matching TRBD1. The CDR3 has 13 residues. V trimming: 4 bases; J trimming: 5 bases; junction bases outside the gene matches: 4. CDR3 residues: CASSWGQVNEQYF. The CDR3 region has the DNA TGTGCCAGCAGTTGGGGACAGGTGAACGAGCAGTACTTC.

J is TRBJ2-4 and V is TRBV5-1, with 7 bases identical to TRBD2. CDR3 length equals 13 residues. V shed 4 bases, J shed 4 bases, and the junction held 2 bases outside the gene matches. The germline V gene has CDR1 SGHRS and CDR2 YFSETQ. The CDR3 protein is CASSDGGKNIQYF. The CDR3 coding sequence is TGCGCCAGCAGCGACGGGGGGAAAAACATTCAGTACTTC.

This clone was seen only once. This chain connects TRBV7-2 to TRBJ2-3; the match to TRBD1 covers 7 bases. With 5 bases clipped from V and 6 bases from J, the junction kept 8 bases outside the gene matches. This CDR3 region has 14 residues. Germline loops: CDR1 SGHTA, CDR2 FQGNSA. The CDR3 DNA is TGTGCCAGCAGCCTCAAGACAGGGATGGATACGCAGTATTTT. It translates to CASSLKTGMDTQYF.

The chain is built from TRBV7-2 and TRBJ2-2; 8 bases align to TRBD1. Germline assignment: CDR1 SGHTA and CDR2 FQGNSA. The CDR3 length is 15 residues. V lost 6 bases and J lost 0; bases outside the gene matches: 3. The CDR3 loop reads CASRRTGTNTGELFF. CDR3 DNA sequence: TGTGCCAGCAGGAGGACAGGGACGAACACCGGGGAGCTGTTTTTT. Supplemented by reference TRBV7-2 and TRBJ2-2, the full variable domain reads GAGVSQSPSNKVTEKGKDVELRCDPISGHTALYWYRQSLGQGLEFLIYFQGNSAPDKSGLPSDRFSAERTGGSVSTLTIQRTQQEDSAVYLCASRRTGTNTGELFFGEGSRLTVL.

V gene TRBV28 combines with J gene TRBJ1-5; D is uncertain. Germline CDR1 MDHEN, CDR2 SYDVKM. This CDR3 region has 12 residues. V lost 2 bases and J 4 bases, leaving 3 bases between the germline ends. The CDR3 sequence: CASSLENQPQHF. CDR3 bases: TGTGCCAGCAGTTTAGAGAATCAGCCCCAGCATTTT.

CDR3 region: CASSNAQGADTEAFF. The CDR3 nucleotides read TGTGCCAGCAGCAATGCCCAGGGGGCGGACACTGAAGCTTTCTTT. The V gene is TRBV7-9, the J gene TRBJ1-1, with 8 bases lining up with TRBD1. This CDR3 is built from 15 residues. Germline loops: CDR1 SEHNR, CDR2 FQNEAQ (reference sequence). The V segment lost 5 bases and the J segment 3 bases; nucleotides outside the gene matches: 8.

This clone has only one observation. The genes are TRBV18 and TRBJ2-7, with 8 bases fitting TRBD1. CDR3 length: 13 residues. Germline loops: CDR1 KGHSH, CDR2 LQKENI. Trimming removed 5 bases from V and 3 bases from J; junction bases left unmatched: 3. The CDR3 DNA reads TGTGCCAGCTCAATGGACAGGGTCTACGAGCAGTACTTC. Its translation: CASSMDRVYEQYF.

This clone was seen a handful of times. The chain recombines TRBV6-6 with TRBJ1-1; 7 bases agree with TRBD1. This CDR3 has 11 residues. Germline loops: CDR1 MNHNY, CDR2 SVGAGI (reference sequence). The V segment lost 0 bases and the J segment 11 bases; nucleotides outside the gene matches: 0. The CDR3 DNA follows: TGTGCCAGCAGTTACTCGACAGGGGCTTTCTTT. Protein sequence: CASSYSTGAFF.

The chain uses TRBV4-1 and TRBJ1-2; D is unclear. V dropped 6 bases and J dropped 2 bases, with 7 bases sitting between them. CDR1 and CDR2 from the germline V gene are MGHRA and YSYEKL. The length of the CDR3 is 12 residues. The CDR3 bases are TGCGCCAGCAGTGACGGGAACTATGGCTACACCTTC. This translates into CASSDGNYGYTF.

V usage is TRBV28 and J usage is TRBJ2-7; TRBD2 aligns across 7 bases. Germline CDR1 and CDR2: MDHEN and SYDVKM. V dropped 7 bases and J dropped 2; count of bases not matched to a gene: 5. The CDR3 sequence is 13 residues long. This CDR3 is CASTGGVPYEQYF. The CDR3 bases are TGTGCCAGCACTGGGGGGGTCCCCTACGAGCAGTACTTC.

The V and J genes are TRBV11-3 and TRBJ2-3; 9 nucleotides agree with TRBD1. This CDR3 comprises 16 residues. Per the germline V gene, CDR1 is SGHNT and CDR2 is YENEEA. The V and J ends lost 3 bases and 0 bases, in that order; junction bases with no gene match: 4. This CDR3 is CASSLGGQGSTDTQYF. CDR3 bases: TGTGCCAGCAGCTTGGGAGGACAGGGGAGCACAGATACGCAGTATTTT.

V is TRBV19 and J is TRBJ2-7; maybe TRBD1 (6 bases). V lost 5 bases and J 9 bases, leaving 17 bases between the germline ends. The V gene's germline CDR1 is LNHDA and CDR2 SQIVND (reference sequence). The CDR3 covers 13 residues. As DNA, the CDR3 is TGTGCCAGTAGTGCCCAACAGGGAAATGTGCAGTACTTC. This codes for CASSAQQGNVQYF.

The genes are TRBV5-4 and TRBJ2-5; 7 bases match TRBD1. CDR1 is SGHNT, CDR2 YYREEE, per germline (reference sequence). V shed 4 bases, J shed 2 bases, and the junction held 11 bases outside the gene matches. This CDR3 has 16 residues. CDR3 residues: CASSQNTGTDQETQYF. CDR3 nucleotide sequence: TGTGCCAGCAGCCAAAACACCGGGACAGATCAAGAGACCCAGTACTTC.

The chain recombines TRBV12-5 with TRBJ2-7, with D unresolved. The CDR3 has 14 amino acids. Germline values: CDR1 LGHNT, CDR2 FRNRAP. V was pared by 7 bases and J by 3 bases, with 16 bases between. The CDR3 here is CASAYDHRSYEQYF. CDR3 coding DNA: TGTGCTAGTGCCTACGACCACCGGAGCTACGAGCAGTACTTC.

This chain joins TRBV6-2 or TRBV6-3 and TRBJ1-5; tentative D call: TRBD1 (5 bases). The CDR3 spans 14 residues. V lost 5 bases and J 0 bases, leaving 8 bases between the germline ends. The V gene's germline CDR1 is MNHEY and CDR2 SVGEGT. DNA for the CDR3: TGTGCCAGCAGTAAGACAGATAGCAATCAGCCCCAGCATTTT. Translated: CASSKTDSNQPQHF.

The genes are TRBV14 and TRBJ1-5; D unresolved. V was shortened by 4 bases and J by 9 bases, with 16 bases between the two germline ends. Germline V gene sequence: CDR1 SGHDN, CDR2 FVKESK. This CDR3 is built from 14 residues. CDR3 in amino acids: CASSRGPPGSPQHF. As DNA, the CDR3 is TGTGCCAGCAGCCGAGGGCCCCCGGGCTCGCCCCAGCATTTT.

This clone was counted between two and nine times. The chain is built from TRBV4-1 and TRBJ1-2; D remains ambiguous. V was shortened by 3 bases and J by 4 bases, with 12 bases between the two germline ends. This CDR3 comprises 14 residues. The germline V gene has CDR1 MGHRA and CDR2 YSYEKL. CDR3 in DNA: TGCGCCAGCAGCCAGCTCATAACATCCTATGGCTACACCTTC. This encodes CASSQLITSYGYTF.

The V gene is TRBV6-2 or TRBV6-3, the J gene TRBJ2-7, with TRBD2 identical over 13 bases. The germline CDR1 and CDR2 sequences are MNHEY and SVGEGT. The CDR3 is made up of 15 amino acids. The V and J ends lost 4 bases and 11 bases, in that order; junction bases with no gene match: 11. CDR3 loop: CASSSTGLAGEEKYF. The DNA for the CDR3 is TGTGCCAGCAGTTCCACAGGACTAGCGGGAGAGGAGAAGTACTTC.

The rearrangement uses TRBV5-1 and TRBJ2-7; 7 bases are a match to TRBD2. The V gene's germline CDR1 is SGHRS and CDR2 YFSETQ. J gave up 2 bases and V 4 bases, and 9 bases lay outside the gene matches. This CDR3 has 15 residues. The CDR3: CASSGGERAAYEQYF. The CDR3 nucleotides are TGCGCCAGCAGCGGGGGGGAAAGGGCAGCCTACGAGCAGTACTTC.